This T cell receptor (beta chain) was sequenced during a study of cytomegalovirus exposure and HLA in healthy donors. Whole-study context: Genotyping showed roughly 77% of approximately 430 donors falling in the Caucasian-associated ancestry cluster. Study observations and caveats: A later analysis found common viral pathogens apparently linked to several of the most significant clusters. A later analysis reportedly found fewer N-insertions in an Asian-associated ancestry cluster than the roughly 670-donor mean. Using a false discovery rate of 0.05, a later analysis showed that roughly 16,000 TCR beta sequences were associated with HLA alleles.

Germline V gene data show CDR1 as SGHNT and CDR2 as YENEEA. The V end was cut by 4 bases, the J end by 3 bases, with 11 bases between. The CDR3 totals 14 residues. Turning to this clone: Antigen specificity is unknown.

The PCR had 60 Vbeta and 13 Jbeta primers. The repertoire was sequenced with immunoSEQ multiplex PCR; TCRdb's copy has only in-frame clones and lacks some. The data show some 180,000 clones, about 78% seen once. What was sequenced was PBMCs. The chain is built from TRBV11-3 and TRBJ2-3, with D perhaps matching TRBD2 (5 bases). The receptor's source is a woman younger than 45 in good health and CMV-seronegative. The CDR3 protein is CASSYRGYTDTQYF. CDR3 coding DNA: TGTGCCAGCAGCTACCGCGGGTATACAGATACGCAGTATTTT.